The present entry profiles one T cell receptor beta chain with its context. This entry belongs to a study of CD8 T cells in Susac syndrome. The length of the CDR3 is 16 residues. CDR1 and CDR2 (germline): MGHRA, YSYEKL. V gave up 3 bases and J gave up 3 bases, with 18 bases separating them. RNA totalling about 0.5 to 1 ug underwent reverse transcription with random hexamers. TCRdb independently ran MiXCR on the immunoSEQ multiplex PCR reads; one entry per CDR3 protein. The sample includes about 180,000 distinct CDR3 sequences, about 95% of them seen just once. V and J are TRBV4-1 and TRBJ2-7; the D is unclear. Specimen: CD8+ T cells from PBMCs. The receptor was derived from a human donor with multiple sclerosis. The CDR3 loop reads CASSQEKVAFGYEQYF. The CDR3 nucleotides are TGCGCCAGCAGCCAGGAGAAGGTTGCGTTCGGCTACGAGCAGTACTTC.